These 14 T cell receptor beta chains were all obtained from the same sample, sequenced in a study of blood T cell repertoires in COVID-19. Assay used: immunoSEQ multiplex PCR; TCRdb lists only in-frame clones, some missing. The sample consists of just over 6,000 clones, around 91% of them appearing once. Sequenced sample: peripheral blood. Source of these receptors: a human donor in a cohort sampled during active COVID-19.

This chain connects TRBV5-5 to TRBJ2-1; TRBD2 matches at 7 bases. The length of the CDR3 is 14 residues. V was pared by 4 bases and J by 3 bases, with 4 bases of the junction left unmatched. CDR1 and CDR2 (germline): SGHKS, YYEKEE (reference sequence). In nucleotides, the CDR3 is TGTGCCAGCAGCCCGGGGGGAGACTACAATGAGCAGTTCTTC. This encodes CASSPGGDYNEQFF.

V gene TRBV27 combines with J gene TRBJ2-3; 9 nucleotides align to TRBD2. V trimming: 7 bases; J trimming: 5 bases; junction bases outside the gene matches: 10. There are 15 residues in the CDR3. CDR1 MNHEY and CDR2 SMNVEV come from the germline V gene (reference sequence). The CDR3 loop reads CASNIAGAVIDTQYF. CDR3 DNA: TGTGCCAGCAATATAGCGGGAGCAGTAATAGATACGCAGTATTTT.

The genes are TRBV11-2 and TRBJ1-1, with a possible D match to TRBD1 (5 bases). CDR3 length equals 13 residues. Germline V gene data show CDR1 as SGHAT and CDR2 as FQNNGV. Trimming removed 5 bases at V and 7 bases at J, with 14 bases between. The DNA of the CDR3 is TGTGCCAGCAGCCCTAACGCGGGGCTTGAAGCTTTCTTT. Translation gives CASSPNAGLEAFF.

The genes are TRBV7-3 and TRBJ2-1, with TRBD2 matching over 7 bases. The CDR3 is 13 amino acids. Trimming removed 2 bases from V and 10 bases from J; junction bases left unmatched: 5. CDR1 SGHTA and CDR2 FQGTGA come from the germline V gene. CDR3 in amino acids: CASSLEPAGEQFF. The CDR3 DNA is TGTGCCAGCAGCTTAGAGCCAGCGGGAGAGCAGTTCTTC.

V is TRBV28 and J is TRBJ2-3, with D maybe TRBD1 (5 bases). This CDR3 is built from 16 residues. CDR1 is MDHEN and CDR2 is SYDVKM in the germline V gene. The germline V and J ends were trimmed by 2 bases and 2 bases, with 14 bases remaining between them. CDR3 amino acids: CASSLGWGRDTDTQYF. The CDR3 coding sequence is TGTGCCAGCAGTTTAGGTTGGGGCAGAGACACAGATACGCAGTATTTT.

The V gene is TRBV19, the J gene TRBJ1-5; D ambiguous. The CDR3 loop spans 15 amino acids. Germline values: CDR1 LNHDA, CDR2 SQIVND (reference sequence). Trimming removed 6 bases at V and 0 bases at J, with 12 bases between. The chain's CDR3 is CASSNNVYSNQPQHF. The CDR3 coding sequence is TGTGCCAGTAGCAACAACGTGTATAGCAATCAGCCCCAGCATTTT. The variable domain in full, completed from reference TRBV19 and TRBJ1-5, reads DGGITQSPKYLFRKEGQNVTLSCEQNLNHDAMYWYRQDPGQGLRLIYYSQIVNDFQKGDIAEGYSVSREKKESFPLTVTSAQKNPTAFYLCASSNNVYSNQPQHFGDGTRLSIL.

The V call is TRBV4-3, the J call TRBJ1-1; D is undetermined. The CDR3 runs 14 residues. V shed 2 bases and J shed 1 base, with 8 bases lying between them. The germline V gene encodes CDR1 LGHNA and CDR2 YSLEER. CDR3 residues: CASSQSRGNTEAFF. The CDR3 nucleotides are TGCGCCAGCAGCCAATCACGGGGGAACACTGAAGCTTTCTTT.

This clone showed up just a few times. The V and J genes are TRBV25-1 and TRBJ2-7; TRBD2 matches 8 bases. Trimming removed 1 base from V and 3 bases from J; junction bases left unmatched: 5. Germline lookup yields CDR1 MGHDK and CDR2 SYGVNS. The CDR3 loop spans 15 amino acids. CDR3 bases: TGTGCCAGCAGTGAATCCCGGCGGGAGGACTACGAGCAGTACTTC. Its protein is CASSESRREDYEQYF.

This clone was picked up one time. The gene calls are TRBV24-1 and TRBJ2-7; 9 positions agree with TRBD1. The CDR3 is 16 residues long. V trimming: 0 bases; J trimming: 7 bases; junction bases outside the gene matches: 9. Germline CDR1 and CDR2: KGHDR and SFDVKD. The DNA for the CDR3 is TGTGCCACCAGTGATTTGAGTGGGACAGGGATAGAAGAGCAGTACTTC. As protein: CATSDLSGTGIEEQYF.

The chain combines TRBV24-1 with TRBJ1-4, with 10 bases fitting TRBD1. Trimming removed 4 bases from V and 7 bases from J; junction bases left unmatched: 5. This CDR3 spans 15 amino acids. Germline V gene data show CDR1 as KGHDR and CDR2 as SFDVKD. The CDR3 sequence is CATSEGQGLSEKLFF. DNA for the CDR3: TGTGCCACCAGTGAGGGACAGGGGCTAAGTGAAAAACTGTTTTTT.

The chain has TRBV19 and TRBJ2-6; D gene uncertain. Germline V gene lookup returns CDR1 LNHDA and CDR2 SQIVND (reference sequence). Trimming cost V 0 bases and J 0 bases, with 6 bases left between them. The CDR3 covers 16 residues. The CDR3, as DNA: TGTGCCAGTAGTATAGAGGCAAACTCTGGGGCCAACGTCCTGACTTTC. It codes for CASSIEANSGANVLTF. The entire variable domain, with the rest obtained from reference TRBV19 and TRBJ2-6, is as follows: DGGITQSPKYLFRKEGQNVTLSCEQNLNHDAMYWYRQDPGQGLRLIYYSQIVNDFQKGDIAEGYSVSREKKESFPLTVTSAQKNPTAFYLCASSIEANSGANVLTFGAGSRLTVL.

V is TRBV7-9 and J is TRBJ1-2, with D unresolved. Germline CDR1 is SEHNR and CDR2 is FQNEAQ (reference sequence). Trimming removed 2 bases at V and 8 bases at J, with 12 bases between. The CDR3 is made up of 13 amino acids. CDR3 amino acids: CASSLKPGDGYTF. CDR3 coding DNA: TGTGCCAGCAGCTTAAAACCAGGCGACGGCTACACCTTC.

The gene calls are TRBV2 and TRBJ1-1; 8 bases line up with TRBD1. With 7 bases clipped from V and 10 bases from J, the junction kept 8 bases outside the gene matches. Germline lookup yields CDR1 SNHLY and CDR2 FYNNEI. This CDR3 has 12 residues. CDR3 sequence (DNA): TGTGCCAGCACGAGGCGTACAGGGGGAGCTTTCTTT. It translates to CASTRRTGGAFF.

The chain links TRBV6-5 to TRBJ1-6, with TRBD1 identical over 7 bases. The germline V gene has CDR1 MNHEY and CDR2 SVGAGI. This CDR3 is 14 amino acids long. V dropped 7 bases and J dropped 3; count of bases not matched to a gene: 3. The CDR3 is CASNTGVYNSPLHF. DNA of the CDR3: TGTGCCAGCAATACAGGGGTCTATAATTCACCCCTCCACTTT.